The 24 T cell receptor beta chains reported below all come from one sample, sequenced in a study of cytomegalovirus exposure and HLA in healthy donors. Amplification used 60 Vbeta primers and 13 Jbeta primers. TCRdb keeps only in-frame clones here, not all; method: immunoSEQ multiplex PCR. This sample has 75,000 to 100,000 clones, with about 80% found just once. The sample taken for sequencing was PBMCs. The receptors were gathered from a man between 18 and 29 years old in good health and CMV-seropositive.

The chain joins TRBV28 to TRBJ1-5; no clear D gene. Trimming removed 5 bases from V and 0 bases from J, with 14 bases in between. The CDR3 is made up of 16 amino acids. The germline gives CDR1 MDHEN, CDR2 SYDVKM. This chain's CDR3 is CASSPGNSFSNQPQHF. The CDR3 DNA sequence: TGTGCCAGCAGTCCCGGGAACAGCTTTAGCAATCAGCCCCAGCATTTT. Complete variable domain (other parts from reference TRBV28 and TRBJ1-5): DVKVTQSSRYLVKRTGEKVFLECVQDMDHENMFWYRQDPGLGLRLIYFSYDVKMKEKGDIPEGYSVSREKKERFSLILESASTNQTSMYLCASSPGNSFSNQPQHFGDGTRLSIL.

The rearrangement uses TRBV6-5 and TRBJ1-2; 8 bases fit TRBD1. Trimming took 5 bases from V and 12 from J; bases not matched to a gene: 8. The CDR3 spans 12 residues. Per the germline V gene, CDR1 is MNHEY and CDR2 is SVGAGI. The CDR3 DNA sequence: TGTGCCAGCAGTGAACTTGACAGGGGCAACACCTTC. It codes for CASSELDRGNTF.

This clone has more than one count but fewer than ten. The chain combines TRBV1 with TRBJ1-2. TRBV1 is a pseudogene locus. CDR3 length: 14 amino acids. The CDR3 DNA is TGCACCAGCAGCCAAGGACTCTGGAACTATGGCTACACCTTC. This gives the protein CTSSQGLWNYGYTF.

This clone has a handful of counts. This chain connects TRBV5-1 to TRBJ1-4, with TRBD1 matching 7 bases. The V segment lost 4 bases and the J segment 5 bases; nucleotides outside the gene matches: 5. The CDR3 covers 14 residues. The germline CDR1 and CDR2 sequences are SGHRS and YFSETQ. The CDR3 loop reads CASSPDRRNEKLFF. The CDR3 coding sequence is TGCGCCAGCAGCCCGGACAGGAGGAATGAAAAACTGTTTTTT.

This clone was detected a few times. The chain joins TRBV2 to TRBJ1-5; D not certain. The V gene lost 4 bases and the J gene lost 0 bases, with 7 bases spanning the gap. This CDR3 comprises 14 residues. Looked up from germline, CDR1 is SNHLY and CDR2 is FYNNEI. As DNA, the CDR3 is TGTGCCAGCAGTGTTGCCAGTAGCAATCAGCCCCAGCATTTT. This gives the protein CASSVASSNQPQHF.

The V and J genes are TRBV30 and TRBJ2-7; 9 positions agree with TRBD1. The length of the CDR3 is 15 residues. Germline V gene lookup returns CDR1 GTSNPN and CDR2 SVGIG (reference sequence). V was clipped by 5 bases and J by 4 bases; unmatched bases: 12. CDR3 DNA: TGTGCCTGGCTGGGAAGGACAGGGGCAATGTACGAGCAGTACTTC. Its translation: CAWLGRTGAMYEQYF.

This clone was counted between two and nine times. The chain carries TRBV5-6 and TRBJ2-5; the D gene is possibly TRBD1 (6 bases). The CDR3 extends over 14 amino acids. Trimming removed 6 bases at V and 5 bases at J, with 17 bases between. From germline, CDR1 is SGHDT and CDR2 YYEEEE. CDR3 nucleotides: TGTGCCAGCAACACAGGGTTGTATGAGGAGACCCAGTACTTC. This sequence encodes CASNTGLYEETQYF.

This sequence joins TRBV7-9 and TRBJ2-5, with 7 bases that match TRBD2. From germline, CDR1 is SEHNR and CDR2 FQNEAQ (reference sequence). The CDR3 extends over 12 amino acids. V gave up 4 bases and J gave up 4 bases; unmatched junction bases: 0. The CDR3 reads CASSSGGETQYF. The CDR3, as DNA: TGTGCCAGCAGCTCGGGGGGAGAGACCCAGTACTTC.

The rearrangement uses TRBV15 and TRBJ1-5, with 7 nucleotides matching TRBD1. CDR1 and CDR2 from the germline V gene are LNHNV and YYDKDF (reference sequence). CDR3 length: 15 residues. V lost 5 bases to trimming and J lost 0 bases; unmatched junction nucleotides: 4. In DNA form, the CDR3 reads TGTGCCACCAGCGGGGGACAGATTAGCAATCAGCCCCAGCATTTT. Its protein is CATSGGQISNQPQHF.

This clone has just a few counts. The chain is built from TRBV5-1 and TRBJ2-7; TRBD1 agrees at 8 bases. The CDR3 is made up of 12 amino acids. CDR1 and CDR2 (germline): SGHRS, YFSETQ. The V gene end was trimmed by 4 bases and the J gene end by 5 bases; junction bases not matched to a gene: 2. The CDR3 nucleotides are TGCGCCAGCAGCCAGGGGGCAGACGAGCAGTACTTC. As protein: CASSQGADEQYF.

V gene TRBV28 combines with J gene TRBJ2-7; D is undetermined. The CDR3 is 12 residues long. The V gene's germline CDR1 is MDHEN and CDR2 SYDVKM. Trimming left V 5 bases short and J 4 bases short, with 9 bases between. The CDR3 DNA reads as TGTGCCAGCAGTGCGGCGGTATACGAGCAGTACTTC. Amino acids: CASSAAVYEQYF.

The chain joins TRBV19 to TRBJ1-5, with TRBD1 identical over 8 bases. The J segment lost 2 bases and the V segment lost 3 bases, leaving 9 bases of the junction unmatched. The CDR3 runs 17 residues. Germline-derived CDR1 and CDR2 are LNHDA and SQIVND (reference sequence). Here the CDR3 reads CASSILGRQGRNQPQHF. The CDR3 DNA is TGTGCCAGTAGTATTTTAGGGCGACAGGGGCGCAATCAGCCCCAGCATTTT.

The CDR3, as DNA: TGTGCCAGCAGCTTTAGGGGGGGAGCCTACGAGCAGTACTTC. It specifies CASSFRGGAYEQYF. The chain uses TRBV5-4 and TRBJ2-7; tentatively, D is TRBD2 (7 bases). The V gene's germline CDR1 is SGHNT and CDR2 YYREEE (reference sequence). The length of the CDR3 is 14 residues. V gave up 2 bases and J gave up 2 bases, with 11 bases separating them.

This clone has a single count. The J gene is TRBJ1-4, the V gene TRBV6-1; D might be TRBD1 (5 bases). Germline V gene data show CDR1 as MNHNS and CDR2 as SASEGT. Trimming left V 7 bases short and J 2 bases short, with 14 bases between. The CDR3 extends over 15 amino acids. CDR3 sequence reads: CASTTPGRTNEKLFF. CDR3 sequence (DNA): TGTGCCAGCACCACCCCAGGGCGGACTAATGAAAAACTGTTTTTT.

The rearrangement uses TRBV14 and TRBJ1-1; TRBD1 matches 10 bases. The germline gives CDR1 SGHDN, CDR2 FVKESK. There are 17 residues in the CDR3. V gave up 2 bases and J gave up 4 bases; unmatched junction bases: 10. The CDR3 DNA is TGTGCCAGCAGCCAACAAACGACAGGGGGCTTCGGCACTGAAGCTTTCTTT. Its protein is CASSQQTTGGFGTEAFF.

The V call is TRBV29-1, the J call TRBJ1-2; 9 bases agree with TRBD1. The CDR3 contains 13 residues. V dropped 6 bases and J dropped 8; count of bases not matched to a gene: 10. Germline lookup yields CDR1 SQVTM and CDR2 ANQGSEA. This chain's CDR3 is CSVRKQGARGYTF. The CDR3 DNA sequence: TGCAGCGTCCGAAAACAGGGGGCGCGAGGCTACACCTTC.

This chain joins TRBV5-1 and TRBJ2-5; a weak D match, TRBD1 (6 bases). Germline V gene lookup returns CDR1 SGHRS and CDR2 YFSETQ. This CDR3 comprises 14 residues. Trimming shortened V by 4 bases and J by 3 bases, and 13 bases separated the two germline ends. The CDR3 sequence is CASSANRVEETQYF. As DNA, the CDR3 is TGCGCCAGCAGCGCAAACAGGGTTGAAGAGACCCAGTACTTC.

V is TRBV20-1 and J is TRBJ2-3; D remains ambiguous. The CDR3 covers 11 residues. Trimming removed 3 bases from V and 4 bases from J, with 5 bases in between. Germline V gene data show CDR1 as DFQATT and CDR2 as SNEGSKA (reference sequence). CDR3 loop: CSASSPDTQYF. DNA of the CDR3: TGCAGTGCTAGTAGTCCAGATACGCAGTATTTT.

CDR3 sequence: CASSLLHSPSTDTQYF. CDR3 nucleotide sequence: TGTGCCAGCAGCTTGCTTCACAGCCCTAGCACAGATACGCAGTATTTT. The chain combines TRBV5-5 with TRBJ2-3; no definite D call. The V gene lost 1 base and the J gene lost 0 bases, with 12 bases spanning the gap. CDR1 and CDR2 from the germline V gene are SGHKS and YYEKEE (reference sequence). The CDR3 extends over 16 amino acids.

The V call is TRBV28, the J call TRBJ1-1; possible D gene TRBD1, 5 bases. The CDR3 spans 12 residues. The germline V gene has CDR1 MDHEN and CDR2 SYDVKM. V lost 4 bases to trimming and J lost 5 bases, with 8 bases between them. Here the CDR3 reads CASSSGLTEAFF. CDR3 DNA sequence: TGTGCCAGCAGTTCAGGGTTGACTGAAGCTTTCTTT.

V usage is TRBV13 and J usage is TRBJ1-1; tentative D call: TRBD1 (5 bases). This CDR3 is 13 amino acids long. V was clipped by 2 bases and J by 10 bases, with 14 bases between them. Germline V gene sequence: CDR1 PRHDT, CDR2 FYEKMQ (reference sequence). CDR3: CASSLWVGGGAFF. As DNA, the CDR3 is TGTGCCAGCAGCTTATGGGTTGGGGGGGGAGCTTTCTTT.

J is TRBJ2-7 and V is TRBV27, with D perhaps TRBD1 (6 bases). V lost 8 bases to trimming and J lost 3 bases, with 11 bases between them. CDR1 and CDR2 from the germline V gene are MNHEY and SMNVEV (reference sequence). The CDR3 is 12 residues long. The CDR3 nucleotides are TGTGCCAGCTTCGACAGGCTCTACGAGCAGTACTTC. Translated: CASFDRLYEQYF.

V gene TRBV5-4 combines with J gene TRBJ1-6; D remains unclear. The ends were cut back, 7 bases at V and 14 bases at J, with 13 bases in the middle. In germline, CDR1 is SGHNT, CDR2 YYREEE (reference sequence). The length of the CDR3 is 11 residues. Written as DNA, the CDR3 is TGTGCCAGCTCCCGGGGAGGCTCCCTCCACTTT. This encodes CASSRGGSLHF.

There are a few counts of this clone. The chain has TRBV9 and TRBJ2-5; TRBD2 is a possible D gene (6 bases). Germline V gives CDR1 SGDLS, CDR2 YYNGEE. The CDR3 sequence is 14 residues long. V shed 4 bases and J shed 0 bases, with 10 bases lying between them. CDR3 DNA: TGTGCCAGCAGCTCCCGGGACTACCAAGAGACCCAGTACTTC. As protein: CASSSRDYQETQYF.